This TCR beta chain was sequenced during a study of T cells in placental villitis. As for the study more broadly: The study compared placental TCR-beta repertoires across villitis of unknown etiology, gestational-age-matched unaffected controls, and infectious villitis to test an allograft-versus-infection hypothesis. Summary of the overall study and its limitations: With bulk tissue sequencing, helper, regulatory or cytotoxic T cells could not be distinguished, nor could maternal versus fetal T cells, and gamma-delta receptors were excluded. CMV-specific clone frequencies were lower in villitis of unknown etiology than in infectious CMV cases (roughly 0.00093 vs 0.011), and villitis of unknown etiology did not differ from controls on this measure. Paraffin blocks contained small amounts of decidua, so some captured T cells, especially in controls, may have been decidual rather than villous infiltrates.

Five infectious villitis placentae were included, four with confirmed cytomegalovirus and one with Toxoplasma gondii, and were not matched to other groups. In the infectious villitis group, the mothers were found to be younger and to have smaller fetuses, and preterm delivery or intrauterine demise was recorded in a couple of cases. Placentae were collected after delivery and examined grossly and histologically before archival tissue was selected. Five 10-micron scrolls were cut from each FFPE block, and DNA was isolated using the AllPrep DNA/RNA FFPE Tissue kit. DNA concentration and purity were evaluated by NanoDrop, whereas RNA quality was assessed on a Bioanalyzer. The immunoSEQ v4 bias-controlled multiplex PCR assay, performed blinded to group allocation, was used to amplify TCR-beta CDR3 regions from genomic DNA. Reference gene primers were added alongside TCR-beta primers to estimate nucleated cell and T cell quantities per sample. Sequencing of the libraries was performed on an Illumina MiSeq with a 100-cycle paired-end protocol. Under the source paper's analysis protocol: The immunoSEQ Analyzer software was used to calculate diversity and richness, with richness measured by iChao1 and clonality based on Pielou evenness and Shannon diversity (range 0-1, where higher values mean less diversity). Using confidence 3 and substitution 2, CDR3 amino acid sequences together with their V/J genes were queried against VDJdb for CMV, EBV and influenza A specificities. The Morisita-Horn index was used to assess TCR-beta amino acid clonotype overlap between villitis of unknown etiology, infectious villitis and control repertoires. TCRdb's version of the immuneACCESS table is confined to in-frame rearrangements and falls short of the full clone set. An unresolved V gene accounts for under half of the shortfall where checked; the remainder is of unknown origin. The V and J calls and clone size are taken from that table; D and trimming were inferred from the DNA. Recorded for this sample are just under 2,500 clones; 75% to 90% of them occurred a single time. Clones ranked in the top ten supply approximately 52% of the sample.

The germline V gene (reference sequence) specifies MNHEY as CDR1 and SMNVEV as CDR2. V lost 2 bases and J lost 7 bases, and the count of bases not matched to a germline gene is 24. The CDR3 holds 20 amino acids from the cysteine to the phenylalanine. Only the CDR3 DNA stays, 60 bases, in frame from base 1. For this clone: Its antigen is currently not known. No much larger clonotype is one base removed from it; base qualities were not supplied.

Sequencing was done on a sample of placental tissue containing maternal and fetal cells. The origin of this receptor is a human patient with infectious villitis; the placental T cells may come from both mother and fetus. The receptor chain draws on TRBV27 and TRBJ2-7; 9 bases in between match TRBD2. The CDR3 region: CASSLAQTTFLAGQLGEQYF. The DNA sequence reads TGTGCCAGCAGTTTAGCCCAAACGACCTTTCTAGCGGGGCAATTGGGAGAGCAGTACTTC.